This T cell receptor (beta chain) was captured in a study of T cells in Graves' hyperthyroidism and ophthalmopathy. Overall study context: Before treatment of any kind, peripheral blood was taken at initial diagnosis.

Using RNA transcripts as the source, TCR beta CDR3 regions were amplified. RT-PCR in the first round (using the HTBI primer set) targeted the TCR CDR3. TCRdb fed the multiplex PCR reads into MiXCR, producing one record per CDR3 protein. Counted here are about 480,000 distinct CDR3 sequences, approximately 15% occurring once; the ten biggest clones make up less than 20%. This clonotype has a count of ten or more. Thyroid ultrasound and orbital computed tomography, with clinical symptoms and serum thyroxine and TRAb, informed diagnoses. A roughly 9.3 ml volume of fresh peripheral blood provided the PBMCs. The germline CDR1 and CDR2 sequences are KGHSH and LQKENI. CDR3 size: 14 residues. Trimming took off 0 bases at V and 5 bases at J, with 11 bases between the two ends.

This receptor was identified in a woman younger than 35 with Graves' hyperthyroidism. Material: blood. The rearrangement uses TRBV18 and TRBJ2-7; tentative D call: TRBD1 (6 bases). CDR3 in DNA: TGTGCCAGCTCACCACCAGGTACAGGGAACGAGCAGTACTTC. Its translation is CASSPPGTGNEQYF.